This T cell receptor beta chain was obtained from a study of blood T cell repertoires in COVID-19. The CDR3 runs to 17 residues. The trim removed 5 bases at V and 5 bases at J, leaving 13 bases unmatched. CDR1 and CDR2 from the germline V gene are SGHTA and FQGNSA. Clones were sequenced by immunoSEQ multiplex PCR, and TCRdb holds only the in-frame ones, with some missing. Of over 75,000 clones listed, around 80% are singletons. This TCR came from a man aged 45-65 years who had recovered from COVID-19. The sequencing sample was made of peripheral blood. This sequence joins TRBV7-2 and TRBJ2-7; 12 nucleotides align to TRBD2. CDR3 sequence reads: CASSSRLAGVAKDEQYF. CDR3 nucleotide sequence: TGTGCCAGCAGCAGTCGACTAGCGGGAGTCGCGAAGGACGAGCAGTACTTC. The full variable domain, rest sourced from reference TRBV7-2 and TRBJ2-7, is GAGVSQSPSNKVTEKGKDVELRCDPISGHTALYWYRQSLGQGLEFLIYFQGNSAPDKSGLPSDRFSAERTGGSVSTLTIQRTQQEDSAVYLCASSSRLAGVAKDEQYFGPGTRLTVT.